This T cell receptor beta chain derives from a study of CXCR3-negative and CXCR3-positive naive CD8 T cells (dated by TCRdb to between 2018 and 2021). A note on the overall study: In total, 120 million to 150 million TRB reads were obtained, corresponding to roughly 1.5 +/- 0.3 million reads per library. Diversity and physicochemical repertoire analyses covered about a dozen donors pooled from two independent experiments. For the TRBV-TRBJ cluster analysis, the naive subsets came from roughly 5 donors, while the memory cells came from 3 donors.

For sequencing, a NextSeq 550 was employed. The Human TCR Profiling Kit (MiLaboratory) was used to prepare UMI-labeled 5' RACE TRB cDNA libraries. The full amount of extracted RNA was used for cDNA synthesis, and the full amount of resulting cDNA was used for PCR amplification. The libraries were made side by side, with each library going through the same number of PCR cycles. Regarding the original processing steps: MIGEC and MiXCR extracted about 53,000 +/- 10,000 unique UMI-labeled TRB cDNA molecules per library, requiring at least two reads per UMI. On average, around 40,000 +/- 10,000 functional in-frame TRB CDR3 nucleotide clonotypes lacking stop codons were found per library. After each sample was downsampled to 5000 UMI-labeled TRB molecules, VDJtools was used to calculate diversity metrics such as normalized Shannon-Wiener and Chao1. VDJtools was used to calculate clonotype-size-weighted physicochemical properties of the central five CDR3 residues, namely interaction energy, strength, volume and Kidera factor 4. Each entry corresponds to one CDR3 protein sequence from reads that TCRdb reprocessed, and DNA is not given. The V and J calls and clone size come from TCRdb's table, not from the authors' own analysis. Per the sample table, the count is 100,000 to 150,000 distinct CDR3 sequences. The top ten clones comprise 0.41% of the sample.

The full study reports these points: Naive CXCR3-negative and CXCR3-positive cells from the same donor showed similar TRBV-TRBJ usage, whereas memory cells showed distinct patterns. Because surface CD5, which is linked to self-reactivity in mice, was comparable between the naive subsets, TCR interaction strength was also inferred from TRB CDR3 physicochemical properties. Both naive subsets had comparably high repertoire diversity, while memory CD8+ T cells had much lower repertoire diversity. TRB CDR3s from CXCR3-positive naive cells showed higher hydrophobicity (lower Kidera factor 4), lower energy, and higher strength and volume indices than CXCR3-negative naive cells. CXCR3 expression partially decreased after cryopreservation, so most assays used freshly isolated PBMCs.

From its cysteine to its phenylalanine, the CDR3 spans 15 amino acids. No DNA is recorded. A remark on this clonotype: Its binding antigen is unknown.

Each CD8+ T cell subset was flow-sorted in triplicate, with roughly 330,000 cells per subset placed directly into RLT lysis buffer. To keep memory contaminants out, a stringent definition of naive CD8+ T cells was applied: CD45RO-CCR7+CD27+CD95-. Using standard density gradient centrifugation, peripheral blood mononuclear cells were isolated from buffy coats. Naive CXCR3-negative and CXCR3-positive CD8+ T cells were flow-sorted on a FACSAria III. Total RNA was extracted from sorted cells using an RNeasy Mini Kit. Source material: naive CXCR3+ CD8+ T cells from blood. Taken with the paper, the label for cell subset or site translates to: CD45RO-CCR7+CD27+CD95- naive CD8+ T cells expressing CXCR3 (TNR3+). Recombination joined TRBV12-3 or TRBV12-4 with TRBJ2-2. The TCR was taken from a human donor in good health. Some clones in this sample may be carry-over from other donors' samples. The CDR3 protein: CASSLATSNTGELFF.